The 10 T cell receptor beta chains in this list originate from one sample, sequenced in a study of T cells in women clearing cervical HPV infection. Profiling relied on immunoSEQ multiplex PCR, and the TCRdb table lists in-frame clones only, not all of them. The listing contains some 37,000 clones. The sequencing input was blood buffy coat. All receptors derive from a woman aged 18 to 69 with a cervical HPV16 infection that either progressed to CIN3+ or cleared (not recorded which).

Comments on this clone: The read finishes 3 residues shy of the CDR3 end, and the germline J gene is used to complete it. This chain joins TRBV10-3 and TRBJ2-1; 13 bases map to TRBD2. Per the germline V gene, CDR1 is ENHRY and CDR2 is SYGVKD. V gave up 4 bases and J gave up 3 bases; unmatched junction bases: 9. The CDR3 loop spans 18 amino acids. This chain's CDR3 is CAISGGRLAGGFYNEQFF. The part of the CDR3 DNA that was read is TGTGCCATCAGTGGGGGGAGACTAGCGGGGGGATTCTACAATGAG.

On this clone itself: The CDR3 end is not reached by the read, which stops 3 residues before it; the germline J gene fills it in. The gene calls are TRBV4-1 and TRBJ2-2; 8 bases agree with TRBD1. In germline, CDR1 is MGHRA, CDR2 YSYEKL. The junction had 7 bases not matched to a gene; V was cut back by 6 bases and J by 1 base. The CDR3 sequence is 16 residues long. Partial CDR3 DNA: TGCGCCAGCAGATCGGGCGGACAGGGGAACACCGGGGAG. Residues: CASRSGGQGNTGE. The full-length CDR3 reads as CASRSGGQGNTGELFF.

Note on this clone: The read comes to an end 3 residues before the CDR3 does, leaving the germline J gene to fill in the end. The chain couples TRBV20-1 to TRBJ2-3, with 7 bases lining up with TRBD2. Trimming cost V 3 bases and J 2 bases; bases outside gene matches: 5. Germline V gene data show CDR1 as DFQATT and CDR2 as SNEGSKA (reference sequence). The CDR3 contains 14 residues. The CDR3 DNA, read in part, is TGCAGTGCTAGTTCTAGCGGACCCACAGATACG. Amino acids: CSASSSGPTDT. The entire CDR3 protein reads CSASSSGPTDTQYF.

As concerns this clone: The missing CDR3 end, 3 residues past where the read stops, is filled in from the germline J gene. V usage is TRBV7-9 and J usage is TRBJ2-2; tentative D call: TRBD2 (7 bases). Germline V gives CDR1 SEHNR, CDR2 FQNEAQ (reference sequence). CDR3 length: 13 residues. Trimming took off 3 bases at V and 9 bases at J, with 11 bases between the two ends. CDR3 region: CASSFGGARELFF. Partial CDR3 DNA: TGTGCCAGCAGCTTTGGGGGGGCCCGGGAG. The whole variable domain, remainder taken from reference TRBV7-9 and TRBJ2-2, is DTGVSQNPRHKITKRGQNVTFRCDPISEHNRLYWYRQTLGQGPEFLTYFQNEAQLEKSRLLSDRFSAERPKGSFSTLEIQRTEQGDSAMYLCASSFGGARELFFGEGSRLTVL.

The chain's CDR3 is CASSMAGGTEDYTF. CDR3 DNA, as far as it was read: TGTGCCAGCTCAATGGCGGGGGGGACGGAGGAC. V and J are TRBV18 and TRBJ1-2; D possibly corresponds to TRBD1 (5 bases). The read falls 3 residues short of the CDR3 end, and the missing part is taken from the germline J gene. Germline V gives CDR1 KGHSH, CDR2 LQKENI. The CDR3 is made up of 14 amino acids. Filled out from reference TRBV18 and TRBJ1-2, the complete variable domain reads NAGVMQNPRHLVRRRGQEARLRCSPMKGHSHVYWYRQLPEEGLKFMVYLQKENIIDESGMPKERFSAEFPKEGPSILRIQQVVRGDSAAYFCASSMAGGTEDYTFGSGTRLTVV.

Comment on this clone: The read terminates 3 residues ahead of where the CDR3 ends, so the germline J gene completes it. The J gene is TRBJ1-2, the V gene TRBV7-2; the match to TRBD1 covers 8 bases. Trimming cost V 5 bases and J 7 bases; bases outside gene matches: 9. The CDR3 is 14 residues long. Germline loops: CDR1 SGHTA, CDR2 FQGNSA. Here the CDR3 reads CASSPDRAGGGYTF. CDR3 DNA, as far as it was read: TGTGCCAGCAGCCCGGACAGGGCCGGAGGTGGC.

With respect to this clone: The read halts 3 residues ahead of the CDR3 end, with the missing end drawn from the germline J gene. The chain carries TRBV11-3 and TRBJ1-1; D uncertain. Trimming pared 7 bases from V and 4 bases from J, leaving 7 bases between. CDR1 and CDR2 (germline): SGHNT, YENEEA. The CDR3 sequence is 11 residues long. The CDR3 loop is CASTYSTEAFF. CDR3 DNA (partial): TGTGCCAGCACCTATTCCACTGAA.

Turning to this clone: The CDR3 extends 3 residues past the end of the read, so its final part is completed from the germline J gene. The chain carries TRBV20-1 and TRBJ1-5; D ambiguous. V was shortened by 4 bases and J by 2 bases, with 15 bases between the two germline ends. This CDR3 comprises 15 residues. Per germline, CDR1 DFQATT and CDR2 SNEGSKA (reference sequence). CDR3: CSAIEPKGGNQPQHF. The DNA read from the CDR3 is TGCAGTGCTATCGAACCAAAGGGTGGCAATCAGCCC.

About this clone itself: The read comes to an end 3 residues before the CDR3 does, leaving the germline J gene to fill in the end. The V call is TRBV11-2, the J call TRBJ2-5; 8 bases match TRBD1. This CDR3 has 14 residues. V lost 5 bases and J lost 5; bases outside the gene matches: 7. The V gene's germline CDR1 is SGHAT and CDR2 FQNNGV. CDR3 bases read: TGTGCCAGCAGCCCCCGACAGGGGAGGGAGACC. It codes for CASSPRQGRET. The whole CDR3 region reads CASSPRQGRETQYF.

On this clone itself: Coverage ceases 3 residues before the CDR3 finishes, and the germline J gene fills in the end. The rearrangement uses TRBV6-2 or TRBV6-3 and TRBJ1-2, with D possibly being TRBD1 (5 bases). Germline loops: CDR1 MNHEY, CDR2 SVGEGT. The CDR3 extends over 15 amino acids. The sequenced CDR3 bases are TGTGCCAGCAGTGCCTCGCTAGGAGCGACAGATACC. This sequence encodes CASSASLGATDT. The whole CDR3 sequence is CASSASLGATDTYTF.